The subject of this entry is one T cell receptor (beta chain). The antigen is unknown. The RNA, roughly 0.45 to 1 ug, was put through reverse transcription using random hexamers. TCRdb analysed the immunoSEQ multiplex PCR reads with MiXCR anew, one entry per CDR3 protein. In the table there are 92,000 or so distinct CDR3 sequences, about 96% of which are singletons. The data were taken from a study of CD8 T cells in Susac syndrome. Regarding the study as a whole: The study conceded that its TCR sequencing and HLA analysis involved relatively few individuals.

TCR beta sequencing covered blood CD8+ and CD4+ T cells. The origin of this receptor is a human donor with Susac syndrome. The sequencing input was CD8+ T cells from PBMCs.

The CDR3 spells CASSLGTGGSYEQYF. CDR3 bases: TGTGCCAGCAGCTTAGGGACAGGGGGCTCCTACGAGCAGTACTTC. This chain connects TRBV13 to TRBJ2-7; 9 bases are shared with TRBD1. CDR3 length equals 15 residues. The V segment lost 0 bases and the J segment 0 bases; nucleotides outside the gene matches: 0. Germline CDR1 PRHDT, CDR2 FYEKMQ (reference sequence). The full variable domain, in which reference TRBV13 and TRBJ2-7 provide the parts outside the CDR3, is AAGVIQSPRHLIKEKRETATLKCYPIPRHDTVYWYQQGPGQDPQFLISFYEKMQSDKGSIPDRFSAQQFSDYHSELNMSSLELGDSALYFCASSLGTGGSYEQYFGPGTRLTVT.